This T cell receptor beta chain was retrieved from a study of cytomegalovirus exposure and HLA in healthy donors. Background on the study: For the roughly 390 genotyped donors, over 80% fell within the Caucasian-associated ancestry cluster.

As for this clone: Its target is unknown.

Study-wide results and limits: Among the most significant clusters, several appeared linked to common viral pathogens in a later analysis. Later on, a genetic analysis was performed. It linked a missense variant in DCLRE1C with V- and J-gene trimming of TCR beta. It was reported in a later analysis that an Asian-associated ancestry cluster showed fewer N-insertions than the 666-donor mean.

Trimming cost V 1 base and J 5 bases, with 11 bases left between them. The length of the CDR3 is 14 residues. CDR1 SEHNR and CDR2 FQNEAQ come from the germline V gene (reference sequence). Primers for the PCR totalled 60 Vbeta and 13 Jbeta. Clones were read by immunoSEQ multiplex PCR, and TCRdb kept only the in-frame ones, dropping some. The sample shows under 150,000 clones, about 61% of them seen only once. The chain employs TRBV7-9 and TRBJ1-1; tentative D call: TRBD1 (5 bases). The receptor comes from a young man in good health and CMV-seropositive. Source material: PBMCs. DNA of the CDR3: TGTGCCAGCAGCTTAGGCGGGGAGGGGACTGAAGCTTTCTTT. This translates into CASSLGGEGTEAFF.